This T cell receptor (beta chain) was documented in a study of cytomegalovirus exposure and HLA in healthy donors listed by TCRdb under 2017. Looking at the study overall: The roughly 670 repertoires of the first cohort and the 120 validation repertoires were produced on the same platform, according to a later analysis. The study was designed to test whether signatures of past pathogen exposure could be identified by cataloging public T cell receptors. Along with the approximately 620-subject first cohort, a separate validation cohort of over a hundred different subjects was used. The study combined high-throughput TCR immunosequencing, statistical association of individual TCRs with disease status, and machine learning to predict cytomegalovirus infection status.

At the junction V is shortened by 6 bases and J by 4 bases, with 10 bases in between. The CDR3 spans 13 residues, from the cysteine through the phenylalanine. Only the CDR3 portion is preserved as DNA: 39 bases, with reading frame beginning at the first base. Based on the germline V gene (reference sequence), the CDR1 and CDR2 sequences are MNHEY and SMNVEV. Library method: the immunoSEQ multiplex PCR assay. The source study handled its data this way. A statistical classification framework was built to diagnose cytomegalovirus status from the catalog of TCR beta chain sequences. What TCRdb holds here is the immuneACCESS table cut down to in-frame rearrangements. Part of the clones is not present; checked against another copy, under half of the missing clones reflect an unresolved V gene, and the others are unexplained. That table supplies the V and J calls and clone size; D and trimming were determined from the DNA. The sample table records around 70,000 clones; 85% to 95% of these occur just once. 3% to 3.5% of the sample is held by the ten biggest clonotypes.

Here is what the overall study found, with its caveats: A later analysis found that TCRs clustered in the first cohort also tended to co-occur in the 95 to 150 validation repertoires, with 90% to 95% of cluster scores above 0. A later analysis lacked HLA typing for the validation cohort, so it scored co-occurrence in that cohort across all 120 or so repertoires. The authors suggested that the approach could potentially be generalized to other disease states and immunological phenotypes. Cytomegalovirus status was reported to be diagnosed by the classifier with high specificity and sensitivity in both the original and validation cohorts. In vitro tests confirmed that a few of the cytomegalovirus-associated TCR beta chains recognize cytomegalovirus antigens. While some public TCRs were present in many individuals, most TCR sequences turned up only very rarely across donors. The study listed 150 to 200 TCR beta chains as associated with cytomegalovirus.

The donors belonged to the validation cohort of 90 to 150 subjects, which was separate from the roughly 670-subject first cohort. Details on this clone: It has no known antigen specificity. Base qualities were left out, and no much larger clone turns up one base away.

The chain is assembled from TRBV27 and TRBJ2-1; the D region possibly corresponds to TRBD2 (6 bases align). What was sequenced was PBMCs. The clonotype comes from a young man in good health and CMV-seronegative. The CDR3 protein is CASRLASYNEQFF. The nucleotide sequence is TGTGCCAGCAGGCTAGCGTCATACAATGAGCAGTTCTTC.